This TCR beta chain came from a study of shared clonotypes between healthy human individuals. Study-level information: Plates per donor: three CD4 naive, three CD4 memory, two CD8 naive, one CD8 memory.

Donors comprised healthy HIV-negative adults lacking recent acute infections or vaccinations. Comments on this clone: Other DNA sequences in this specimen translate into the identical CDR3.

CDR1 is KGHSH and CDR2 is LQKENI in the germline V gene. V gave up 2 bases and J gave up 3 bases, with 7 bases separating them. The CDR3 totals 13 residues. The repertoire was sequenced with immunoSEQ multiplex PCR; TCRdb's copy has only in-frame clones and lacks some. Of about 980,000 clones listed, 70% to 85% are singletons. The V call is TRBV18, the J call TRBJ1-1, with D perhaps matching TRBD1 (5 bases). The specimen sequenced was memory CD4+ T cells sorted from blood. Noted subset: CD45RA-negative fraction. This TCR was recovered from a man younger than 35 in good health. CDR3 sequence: CASSPGGDTEAFF. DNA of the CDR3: TGTGCCAGCTCACCAGGGGGGGACACTGAAGCTTTCTTT.